These 24 T cell receptor beta chains originate from one sample sequenced in a study of cytomegalovirus exposure and HLA in healthy donors (dated by TCRdb to the late 2010s). The method behind the library was the immunoSEQ multiplex PCR assay. For the multiplex PCR, a mixture combining 60 forward primers for TCR Vbeta segments and 13 reverse primers for TCR Jbeta segments was used. The table was pulled from immuneACCESS by TCRdb, which kept in-frame rearrangements only. Such tables lose some clones; where checked, under half of the loss comes from unresolved V genes, and the rest has no known cause. This sample is represented by about 120,000 clones; more than 65% of them were singletons. The ten largest clones capture more than 1.4% of the sample. Sample: PBMCs. These receptors were collected from a woman younger than 30 in good health and CMV-seronegative.

V usage is TRBV15 and J usage is TRBJ2-1; 10 nucleotides match TRBD2. V lost 5 bases to trimming and J lost 2 bases; unmatched junction nucleotides: 9. Germline V gives CDR1 LNHNV, CDR2 YYDKDF (reference sequence). This CDR3 comprises 17 residues. The CDR3 sequence is CATSGPAGGVAYNEQFF. The DNA for the CDR3 is TGTGCCACCAGCGGTCCAGCGGGAGGGGTCGCCTACAATGAGCAGTTCTTC.

This chain links TRBV7-9 with TRBJ1-1; D is ambiguous. This CDR3 spans 13 amino acids. With 1 base removed from V and 7 bases from J, the gap between germline ends came to 10 bases. Germline lookup yields CDR1 SEHNR and CDR2 FQNEAQ (reference sequence). The CDR3 loop is CASSLGRGNEAFF. The CDR3 DNA is TGTGCCAGCAGCTTAGGTCGAGGGAATGAAGCTTTCTTT.

This clone was seen only once. This chain joins TRBV27 and TRBJ2-7; a possible D gene is TRBD2 (6 bases). V lost 7 bases to trimming and J lost 2 bases, with 15 bases between them. The germline gives CDR1 MNHEY, CDR2 SMNVEV (reference sequence). The CDR3 length is 14 residues. The CDR3 here is CASKLLAEAYEQYF. The CDR3 DNA follows: TGTGCCAGCAAGTTACTAGCAGAGGCCTACGAGCAGTACTTC.

The J gene is TRBJ1-5, the V gene TRBV4-3, with no clear D. V dropped 0 bases and J dropped 5 bases, with 11 bases sitting between them. From germline, CDR1 is LGHNA and CDR2 YSLEER. The CDR3 is made up of 15 amino acids. The CDR3, as DNA: TGCGCCAGCAGCCAAGATCTGGCATATTATCAGCCCCAGCATTTT. It yields the protein CASSQDLAYYQPQHF.

This chain links TRBV5-5 with TRBJ2-1, with D tentatively TRBD1 (5 bases). Germline CDR1 is SGHKS and CDR2 is YYEKEE (reference sequence). This CDR3 region has 11 residues. V dropped 0 bases and J dropped 10 bases, with 5 bases sitting between them. CDR3 DNA sequence: TGTGCCAGCAGCTTGGAGGGGGAGCAGTTCTTC. This translates into CASSLEGEQFF.

The chain employs TRBV6-5 and TRBJ1-1, with D possibly TRBD1 on 6 matching bases. V gave up 0 bases and J gave up 4 bases, with 15 bases separating them. The CDR3 runs 16 residues. The germline CDR1 and CDR2 sequences are MNHEY and SVGAGI. The CDR3, as DNA: TGTGCCAGCAGTTACTCGAGCAGGGGCGATCGCACTGAAGCTTTCTTT. Translation: CASSYSSRGDRTEAFF.

The gene calls are TRBV7-9 and TRBJ2-3; 8 nucleotides agree with TRBD2. The CDR3 is 14 amino acids. J lost 4 bases, V lost 5 bases, and 5 bases had no gene match. In germline, CDR1 is SEHNR, CDR2 FQNEAQ (reference sequence). The CDR3 bases are TGTGCCAGCAGCGACAGCGGGGGATCAGATACGCAGTATTTT. Encoded protein: CASSDSGGSDTQYF.

This sequence joins TRBV5-1 and TRBJ2-5; TRBD2 matches at 9 bases. There are 15 residues in the CDR3. The junction had 5 bases not matched to a gene; V was cut back by 0 bases and J by 5 bases. Per the germline V gene, CDR1 is SGHRS and CDR2 is YFSETQ. This CDR3 reads CASSLGIAGVETQYF. DNA for the CDR3: TGCGCCAGCAGCTTGGGGATAGCGGGAGTTGAGACCCAGTACTTC.

This sequence joins TRBV6-6 and TRBJ1-1, with D unresolved. The length of the CDR3 is 10 residues. Germline CDR1 MNHNY, CDR2 SVGAGI (reference sequence). Trimming took 8 bases from V and 9 from J, leaving 10 bases between them. CDR3 amino acids: CASRGDQAFF. CDR3 coding DNA: TGTGCCAGCCGGGGTGACCAAGCTTTCTTT.

This clone was detected once. The chain combines TRBV7-9 with TRBJ1-3, with 8 bases matching TRBD1. After removal of 2 bases from V and 4 bases from J, the junction contained 4 bases not matched to a gene. Germline lookup yields CDR1 SEHNR and CDR2 FQNEAQ (reference sequence). This CDR3 is built from 15 residues. CDR3 sequence reads: CASSLSRTGGNTIYF. DNA for the CDR3: TGTGCCAGCAGCTTATCTCGGACAGGGGGAAACACCATATATTTT.

This clone was seen a few times. V is TRBV5-5 and J is TRBJ1-1; D remains ambiguous. V was shortened by 5 bases and J by 4 bases, with 18 bases between the two germline ends. CDR3 length: 15 residues. CDR1 SGHKS and CDR2 YYEKEE come from the germline V gene (reference sequence). The CDR3 protein is CASRPNGVSSTEAFF. CDR3 nucleotide sequence: TGTGCCAGCAGACCGAACGGGGTCAGTAGCACTGAAGCTTTCTTT.

This rearrangement joins TRBV25-1 to TRBJ1-1, with unresolved D. This CDR3 region has 11 residues. Looked up from germline, CDR1 is MGHDK and CDR2 is SYGVNS. Trimming removed 8 bases from V and 1 base from J, with 5 bases in between. For the CDR3, the DNA is TGTGCCAGCCGGGAGAACACTGAAGCTTTCTTT. Translating gives CASRENTEAFF.

The chain combines TRBV5-4 with TRBJ2-1; tentatively, D is TRBD1 (5 bases). Germline V gene sequence: CDR1 SGHNT, CDR2 YYREEE (reference sequence). V was cut by 4 bases and J by 4 bases, with 9 bases left in between. This CDR3 comprises 13 residues. CDR3 region: CASSDRGYNEQFF. Written as DNA, the CDR3 is TGTGCCAGCAGCGATAGGGGTTACAATGAGCAGTTCTTC.

The CDR3 region is CASSQDSRNQPQHF. CDR3 coding DNA: TGTGCCAGCAGTCAGGACAGCCGCAATCAGCCCCAGCATTTT. This chain links TRBV2 with TRBJ1-5, with D possibly being TRBD1 (6 bases). From germline, CDR1 is SNHLY and CDR2 FYNNEI. Trimming took off 5 bases at V and 2 bases at J, with 10 bases between the two ends. The CDR3 is 14 amino acids.

The chain recombines TRBV4-2 with TRBJ1-2; TRBD1 might be the D (5 bases). This CDR3 is 15 amino acids long. Germline V CDR1 and CDR2: LGHNA, YNFKEQ. The V end lost 4 bases, the J end lost 4 bases, and 16 bases lay between the germline ends. DNA of the CDR3: TGTGCCAGCAGCCCGCAGAGTAGGGGAGGCTATGGCTACACCTTC. It translates to CASSPQSRGGYGYTF.

The chain recombines TRBV10-2 with TRBJ1-2; D uncertain. This CDR3 is 14 amino acids long. Germline lookup yields CDR1 WSHSY and CDR2 SAAADI. The V end was cut by 4 bases, the J end by 4 bases, with 13 bases between. CDR3 DNA: TGCGCCAGCAGTGGAAGACCGGACTTCTATGGCTACACCTTC. Its protein product is CASSGRPDFYGYTF.

The V and J genes are TRBV5-1 and TRBJ2-1; 9 nucleotides align to TRBD2. The V and J ends lost 4 bases and 8 bases, in that order; junction bases with no gene match: 22. The CDR3 is 19 amino acids. In germline, CDR1 is SGHRS, CDR2 YFSETQ. The CDR3 region is CASSNPRASGMLGGDEQFF. The CDR3 bases are TGCGCCAGCAGCAACCCACGGGCTAGCGGGATGCTAGGAGGAGATGAGCAGTTCTTC.

The chain joins TRBV5-1 to TRBJ1-1; a possible D gene is TRBD1 (6 bases). The CDR3 extends over 15 amino acids. The V gene lost 0 bases and the J gene lost 2 bases, with 11 bases spanning the gap. Germline V gene data show CDR1 as SGHRS and CDR2 as YFSETQ. The CDR3: CASSLARTANTEAFF. Here the CDR3 DNA reads TGCGCCAGCAGCTTGGCCCGGACAGCTAACACTGAAGCTTTCTTT.

The chain combines TRBV27 with TRBJ1-5; D not resolved. V was shortened by 2 bases and J by 11 bases, with 16 bases between the two germline ends. The length of the CDR3 is 14 residues. CDR1 is MNHEY and CDR2 is SMNVEV in the germline V gene (reference sequence). DNA for the CDR3: TGTGCCAGCAGTTTAAGGAGTAATCACATGGCCCAGCATTTT. Amino acids: CASSLRSNHMAQHF.

The chain links TRBV6-5 to TRBJ2-5; maybe TRBD2 (5 bases). Trimming took off 0 bases at V and 9 bases at J, with 17 bases between the two ends. The CDR3 spans 15 residues. Per germline, CDR1 MNHEY and CDR2 SVGAGI. The CDR3 DNA reads as TGTGCCAGCAGTTACTCTTCGGGCCCCAAGAGGGCCCAGTACTTC. Translated, it gives CASSYSSGPKRAQYF.

V and J are TRBV5-5 and TRBJ1-3; TRBD1 is a possible D gene (5 bases). CDR1 and CDR2 (germline): SGHKS, YYEKEE (reference sequence). This CDR3 spans 16 amino acids. Between the trimmed V and J ends, which lost 4 bases and 0 bases, there was a span of 14 bases. The CDR3 DNA reads TGTGCCAGCAGCGTGCGTCGGGGGGGCTCTGGAAACACCATATATTTT. This gives the protein CASSVRRGGSGNTIYF.

As DNA, the CDR3 is TGTGCCAGTAGTTTCCCTGCAGGCGAGCAGTACTTC. Amino acid sequence: CASSFPAGEQYF. The chain combines TRBV19 with TRBJ2-7; D is ambiguous. This CDR3 comprises 12 residues. CDR1 is LNHDA and CDR2 is SQIVND in the germline V gene (reference sequence). V gave up 5 bases and J gave up 6 bases, with 11 bases separating them. The entire variable domain, with the rest obtained from reference TRBV19 and TRBJ2-7, is as follows: DGGITQSPKYLFRKEGQNVTLSCEQNLNHDAMYWYRQDPGQGLRLIYYSQIVNDFQKGDIAEGYSVSREKKESFPLTVTSAQKNPTAFYLCASSFPAGEQYFGPGTRLTVT.

CDR3 protein: CASSLAGRWETQYF. In DNA, the CDR3 is TGTGCCAGCAGCTTAGCGGGGAGGTGGGAGACCCAGTACTTC. The V and J genes are TRBV7-2 and TRBJ2-5; D perhaps matches TRBD2 (6 bases). V lost 0 bases, J lost 5 bases, and 10 bases lay in between. Per germline, CDR1 SGHTA and CDR2 FQGNSA. CDR3 length: 14 amino acids.

This chain links TRBV7-9 with TRBJ2-6; D unresolved. Germline V gives CDR1 SEHNR, CDR2 FQNEAQ (reference sequence). The CDR3 sequence is 15 residues long. V shed 5 bases and J shed 0 bases, with 8 bases lying between them. CDR3 loop: CASSRGGSGANVLTF. CDR3 DNA sequence: TGTGCCAGCAGCCGAGGTGGCTCTGGGGCCAACGTCCTGACTTTC.